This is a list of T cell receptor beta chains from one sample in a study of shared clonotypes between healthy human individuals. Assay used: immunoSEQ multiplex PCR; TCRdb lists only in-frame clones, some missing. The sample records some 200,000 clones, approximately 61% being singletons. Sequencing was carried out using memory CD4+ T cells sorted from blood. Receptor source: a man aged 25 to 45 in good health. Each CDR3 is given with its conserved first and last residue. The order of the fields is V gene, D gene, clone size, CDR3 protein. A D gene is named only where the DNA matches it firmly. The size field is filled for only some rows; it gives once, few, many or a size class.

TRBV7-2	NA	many	CASSLGGGLNTEAFF
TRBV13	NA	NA	CASSLSGLINYGYTF
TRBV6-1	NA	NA	CASSEVRGYQETQYF
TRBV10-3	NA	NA	CAITKDRGAGANVLTF
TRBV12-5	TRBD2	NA	CASVSGYAYNEQFF
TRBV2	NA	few	CASRSQGPGELFF
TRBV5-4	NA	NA	CASSSPGKGNTEAFF
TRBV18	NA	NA	CASSPTQQVASTQYF
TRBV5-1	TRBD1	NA	CASSSTGTEPFNEKLFF
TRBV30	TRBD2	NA	CAWSVGLAGARANTQYF
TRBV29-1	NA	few	CSVSAGKRDTQYF
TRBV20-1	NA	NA	CSARGDNEQFF
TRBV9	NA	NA	CASSPRGGNEQFF
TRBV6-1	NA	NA	CAGRGLDYEQYF
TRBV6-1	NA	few	CASSYNVGTEAFF
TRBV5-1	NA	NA	CASSGGQYGNTIYF
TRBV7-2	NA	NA	CASSIADTQYF
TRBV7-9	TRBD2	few	CASSLLAEGGETQYF
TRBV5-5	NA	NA	CASSLGAEAYNEQFF
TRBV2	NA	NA	CASTLGRNQPQHF
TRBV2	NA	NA	CASSVEGLGNEQFF
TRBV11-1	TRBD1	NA	CASSQNPGGGNTEAFF
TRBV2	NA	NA	CASSDLGFVDYGYTF
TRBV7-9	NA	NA	CASSLVRLRDQSSYNEQFF
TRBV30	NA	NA	CAWSVVRALANYGYTF
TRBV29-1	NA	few	CSVSRGETQYF
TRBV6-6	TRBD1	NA	CASSQGQGSNQPQHF
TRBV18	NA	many	CASSTRGPNYEQYF
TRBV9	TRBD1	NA	CASSVEGGAYNEQFF
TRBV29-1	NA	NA	CSVEDQRDLEQYF
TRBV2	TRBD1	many	CASTRDRGSWTQYF
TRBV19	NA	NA	CASSPRLASEQYF
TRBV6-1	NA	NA	CASRAGANVLTF
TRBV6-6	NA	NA	CASNSQGQITYEQYF
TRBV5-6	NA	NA	CASSLAGTGYEQYF
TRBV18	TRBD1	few	CASSPFPGQGGQPQHF
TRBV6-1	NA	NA	CASSERSRGTKETQYF